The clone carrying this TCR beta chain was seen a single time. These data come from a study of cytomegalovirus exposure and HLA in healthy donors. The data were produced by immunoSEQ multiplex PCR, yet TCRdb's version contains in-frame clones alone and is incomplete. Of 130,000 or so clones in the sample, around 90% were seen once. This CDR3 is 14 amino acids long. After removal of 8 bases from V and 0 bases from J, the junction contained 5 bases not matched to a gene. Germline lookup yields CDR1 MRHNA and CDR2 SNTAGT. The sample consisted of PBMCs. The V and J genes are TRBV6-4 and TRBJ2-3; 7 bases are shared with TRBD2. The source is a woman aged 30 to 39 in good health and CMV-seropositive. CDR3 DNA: TGTGCCAGCTCCGCTAGCGGTAGCACAGATACGCAGTATTTT. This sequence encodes CASSASGSTDTQYF.